This T cell receptor beta chain comes out of a study of blood T cell repertoires in COVID-19. Study context: Samples came from the United States, Italy and Spain, spanning acute and convalescent COVID-19. The analysed material was cDNA or gDNA that came from T cells, B-cell-depleted T cells, or PBMCs.

Germline CDR1 and CDR2: SGHRS and YFSETQ. This CDR3 is 12 amino acids long. Trimming left V 4 bases short and J 5 bases short, with 9 bases between. In the original workflow: Estimation of nucleated cell counts relied on the amplification of reference gene primers. The repertoire was sequenced with immunoSEQ multiplex PCR; TCRdb's copy has only in-frame clones and lacks some. V, J and clone size are those of that table, while D and trimming were read from the DNA. The data hold about 110,000 clones, with around nine tenths observed a single time. Sequencing was carried out using peripheral blood. J is TRBJ2-5 and V is TRBV5-1; D is ambiguous. The clonotype comes from a man between 40 and 49 years old with acute or convalescent COVID-19. As DNA, the CDR3 is TGCGCCAGCAGCGGGTCGAGGGAGACCCAGTACTTC. It codes for CASSGSRETQYF.